This T cell receptor beta chain appears in the sequencing data of a study of blood T cell repertoires in COVID-19. In terms of age and location, participants ranged from roughly 18 to 100 years and lived in under 30 US areas. Clinical histories supplied by participants themselves formed the basis of cohort assignment. Methods used by the authors: Reference gene primer amplification in the assay estimated nucleated cell counts. Method: immunoSEQ multiplex PCR; TCRdb's copy keeps in-frame clones and lacks some. That table supplies the V and J calls and clone size; D and trimming were determined from the DNA. The data show 230,000 or so clones, 70% to 90% seen once. The CDR3 runs 13 residues. V was pared by 8 bases and J by 7 bases, with 7 bases of the junction left unmatched. The germline gives CDR1 KGHDR, CDR2 SFDVKD.

Sequenced: PBMCs or T cells enriched from blood (not recorded which). The chain is built from TRBV24-1 and TRBJ1-5; 7 positions agree with TRBD1. The TCR was taken from a woman aged 40 to 50 with acute COVID-19. CDR3 sequence reads: CATNTGVGQPQHF. The CDR3 nucleotides are TGTGCCACCAACACAGGGGTAGGACAGCCCCAGCATTTT.